This TCR beta chain was retrieved from a study of shared clonotypes between healthy human individuals. Splitting of CD4+ cells produced CD45RA+ naive and CD45RA-negative memory subsets. Germline lookup yields CDR1 SEHNR and CDR2 FQNEAQ (reference sequence). V dropped 5 bases and J dropped 6; count of bases not matched to a gene: 9. The length of the CDR3 is 16 residues. Sequencing used immunoSEQ multiplex PCR; TCRdb keeps in-frame clones, though not all of them. The sample shows fewer than 1.6 million clones, 97% to 99% of them seen only once. The clonotype was recovered from a man younger than 45 in good health. The sample was naive CD4+ T cells sorted from blood. As for subset: CD45RA+ positively selected. The chain links TRBV7-9 to TRBJ2-1; TRBD1 agrees at 11 bases. This chain's CDR3 is CASSPRGTGGSNEQFF. For the CDR3, the DNA is TGTGCCAGCAGCCCTCGTGGGACAGGGGGTTCCAATGAGCAGTTCTTC.